What follows are 14 T cell receptor beta chains derived from one specimen sequenced in a study of shared clonotypes between healthy human individuals. Sequenced by immunoSEQ multiplex PCR; TCRdb stores in-frame clones only, minus some. This table has millions of clones, approximately 95% appearing once. Sequencing was carried out using naive CD4+ T cells sorted from blood. Noted subset: CD45RA+ positively selected. The receptors derive from a man between 18 and 35 years old in good health.

The CDR3 protein is CAWRLTGMNTEAFF. The DNA for the CDR3 is TGTGCCTGGAGGCTGACAGGTATGAACACTGAAGCTTTCTTT. The chain carries TRBV30 and TRBJ1-1; D is perhaps TRBD1 (6 bases). Germline assignment: CDR1 GTSNPN and CDR2 SVGIG (reference sequence). The length of the CDR3 is 14 residues. The V and J ends lost 3 bases and 0 bases respectively, with 11 bases between them.

This chain uses TRBV10-2 with TRBJ2-1; 10 bases line up with TRBD2. The CDR3 consists of 16 residues. V lost 4 bases and J lost 7; bases outside the gene matches: 10. Germline assignment: CDR1 WSHSY and CDR2 SAAADI. DNA of the CDR3: TGCGCCAGCAGTGGGAGGACTAGCGGCACCATGAATGAGCAGTTCTTC. This gives the protein CASSGRTSGTMNEQFF.

The rearrangement uses TRBV29-1 and TRBJ2-7, with 10 bases identical to TRBD1. From germline, CDR1 is SQVTM and CDR2 ANQGSEA. The CDR3 spans 15 residues. V lost 4 bases to trimming and J lost 0 bases; unmatched junction nucleotides: 6. CDR3 residues: CSVGPGQGTSYEQYF. The DNA of the CDR3 is TGCAGCGTTGGACCGGGACAGGGGACCTCCTACGAGCAGTACTTC.

The genes are TRBV9 and TRBJ2-7; D is unresolved. Germline-derived CDR1 and CDR2 are SGDLS and YYNGEE. The CDR3 consists of 13 residues. V lost 0 bases, J lost 2 bases, and 6 bases lay in between. CDR3 sequence (DNA): TGTGCCAGCAGCGTAGTGGTCCCCTACGAGCAGTACTTC. This gives the protein CASSVVVPYEQYF.

As to this clone: This may be a read error, as it is one base from a much larger clone. CDR3 sequence (DNA): TGTGCCTGGAGCCTCGGGACAGTGGTGACCACTGAAGCTTTCTTT. It is translated as CAWSLGTVVTTEAFF. This chain joins TRBV30 and TRBJ1-1, with TRBD1 matching over 7 bases. Germline lookup yields CDR1 GTSNPN and CDR2 SVGIG (reference sequence). The CDR3 has 15 residues. With V trimmed by 3 bases and J by 4 bases, 11 bases remained unmatched. Combining the CDR3 with reference TRBV30 and TRBJ1-1 gives the whole variable domain SQTIHQWPATLVQPVGSPLSLECTVEGTSNPNLYWYRQAAGRGLQLLFYSVGIGQISSEVPQNLSASRPQDRQFILSSKKLLLSDSGFYLCAWSLGTVVTTEAFFGQGTRLTVV.

The J gene is TRBJ2-7, the V gene TRBV10-3; D may correspond to TRBD1 or TRBD2 (5 bases each). V lost 3 bases to trimming and J lost 0 bases, with 12 bases between them. CDR1 is ENHRY and CDR2 is SYGVKD in the germline V gene. This CDR3 has 15 amino acids. CDR3 region: CAISERDVGSYEQYF. The DNA of the CDR3 is TGTGCCATCAGTGAACGGGACGTTGGCTCCTACGAGCAGTACTTC.

The chain has TRBV7-9 and TRBJ2-7; D is undetermined. Trimming stripped 4 bases from V and 4 bases from J, with 14 bases between. Germline CDR1 reads SEHNR; CDR2 reads FQNEAQ (reference sequence). This CDR3 region has 14 residues. The CDR3 is CASSSELIRYEQYF. CDR3 nucleotides: TGTGCCAGCAGCTCTGAACTTATCCGTTACGAGCAGTACTTC.

The chain uses TRBV7-2 and TRBJ2-5, with 15 nucleotides matching TRBD2. Germline assignment: CDR1 SGHTA and CDR2 FQGNSA. The CDR3 loop spans 16 amino acids. Trimming took 1 base from V and 5 from J; bases not matched to a gene: 2. The CDR3 region is CASSLGGTSGRETQYF. The CDR3 DNA reads as TGTGCCAGCAGCTTAGGGGGGACTAGCGGGAGGGAGACCCAGTACTTC.

For this clone: Other DNA sequences in the sample encode the same CDR3. This chain uses TRBV5-1 with TRBJ2-3, with 9 bases aligning to TRBD2. The CDR3 is 16 amino acids. Germline CDR1 SGHRS, CDR2 YFSETQ. J lost 0 bases, V lost 4 bases, and 6 bases had no gene match. As DNA, the CDR3 is TGCGCCAGCAGCCAGGGACTAGCAGCGAGCACAGATACGCAGTATTTT. Its translation: CASSQGLAASTDTQYF.

This chain links TRBV5-1 with TRBJ2-7; weak D call: TRBD1 (6 bases). This CDR3 has 14 amino acids. Trimming pared 4 bases from V and 2 bases from J, leaving 13 bases between. Germline assignment: CDR1 SGHRS and CDR2 YFSETQ. CDR3 in amino acids: CASSGGQWTYEQYF. Here the CDR3 DNA reads TGCGCCAGCAGCGGCGGACAGTGGACCTACGAGCAGTACTTC. The whole variable domain, remainder taken from reference TRBV5-1 and TRBJ2-7, is KAGVTQTPRYLIKTRGQQVTLSCSPISGHRSVSWYQQTPGQGLQFLFEYFSETQRNKGNFPGRFSGRQFSNSRSEMNVSTLELGDSALYLCASSGGQWTYEQYFGPGTRLTVT.

The chain carries TRBV30 and TRBJ1-2; D not resolved. The V end lost 0 bases, the J end lost 8 bases, and 10 bases lay between the germline ends. Germline CDR1 is GTSNPN and CDR2 is SVGIG (reference sequence). This CDR3 is built from 12 residues. The CDR3 here is CAWSVPGWGYTF. In nucleotides, the CDR3 is TGTGCCTGGAGTGTACCGGGTTGGGGCTACACCTTC. Drawing the rest from reference TRBV30 and TRBJ1-2, the complete variable domain is SQTIHQWPATLVQPVGSPLSLECTVEGTSNPNLYWYRQAAGRGLQLLFYSVGIGQISSEVPQNLSASRPQDRQFILSSKKLLLSDSGFYLCAWSVPGWGYTFGSGTRLTVV.

A word on this clone: Other DNA variants within this sample encode the same CDR3. The chain couples TRBV25-1 to TRBJ1-1; D perhaps matches TRBD1 (5 bases). There are 14 residues in the CDR3. Trimming took 2 bases from V and 4 from J, leaving 11 bases between them. Germline V gives CDR1 MGHDK, CDR2 SYGVNS. The CDR3 DNA is TGTGCCAGCAGTGAACGAGGTGGGGGCACTGAAGCTTTCTTT. It yields the protein CASSERGGGTEAFF.

The rearrangement uses TRBV6-1 and TRBJ2-1; no clear D. CDR1 and CDR2 from the germline V gene are MNHNS and SASEGT. The ends were cut back, 6 bases at V and 12 bases at J, with 9 bases in the middle. This CDR3 is 10 amino acids long. The CDR3 DNA reads TGTGCCAGCAGCGATTCAGGGCAGTTCTTC. Its translation: CASSDSGQFF.

Comments on this clone: This sample also contains other DNA sequences that code for the same CDR3. The rearrangement joins TRBV5-1 to TRBJ1-1; D unclear. The CDR3 runs 14 residues. Trimming cost V 0 bases and J 4 bases, with 10 bases left between them. Germline V CDR1 and CDR2: SGHRS, YFSETQ. DNA of the CDR3: TGCGCCAGCAGCTTGGGACAAGCAGCCACTGAAGCTTTCTTT. Translating gives CASSLGQAATEAFF.